The T cell receptor beta chain described here comes from a study of T cells in Graves' hyperthyroidism and ophthalmopathy. The length of the CDR3 is 16 residues. V was pared by 2 bases and J by 0 bases, with 12 bases between. Germline CDR1 is LNHNV and CDR2 is YYDKDF (reference sequence). Each diagnosis was grounded in clinical symptoms, serum thyroxine and TRAb, thyroid ultrasound, and orbital computed tomography. This clonotype was seen repeatedly, ten times or more. RNA transcripts yielded amplified TCR beta CDR3 regions. The study used the HTBI primer set for a first-round RT-PCR of the TCR CDR3. TCRdb used MiXCR to reprocess the multiplex PCR reads, holding one entry per CDR3 protein. The sample consists of some 350,000 distinct CDR3 sequences, around a sixth of them appearing once.

The V and J genes are TRBV15 and TRBJ2-3; D not certain. The sequence was obtained from a woman aged 18-29 years with Graves' hyperthyroidism that later progressed to Graves' ophthalmopathy. The sample consisted of blood. The CDR3 loop reads CATSRSQGPSTDTQYF. DNA of the CDR3: TGTGCCACCAGCAGATCCCAAGGGCCGAGCACAGATACGCAGTATTTT.